This TCR beta chain was observed in a study of Graves' ophthalmopathy and Graves' hyperthyroidism. As for the study in general: Sampling took place at initial diagnosis, with peripheral blood obtained before any treatment. Findings and limits, study-wide: This model predicted ophthalmopathy progression (sensitivity 65% to 71%, specificity about 72%).

Symptoms, serum thyroxine and TRAb, thyroid ultrasound, and orbital computed tomography formed the diagnostic basis. Transcripts of RNA were the source for amplifying TCR beta CDR3 regions. In the first round, RT-PCR was carried out with HTBI primers, and a multiplex PCR formed the second round. MiXCR, applied by TCRdb to the multiplex PCR reads, yields one record per CDR3 protein. The sample carries over 500,000 distinct CDR3 sequences, approximately 21% recorded once. This clonotype was recorded many times. The antigen is not known. Germline V gene lookup returns CDR1 LNHDA and CDR2 SQIVND (reference sequence). The CDR3 consists of 13 residues. The V segment lost 7 bases and the J segment 4 bases; nucleotides outside the gene matches: 6.

Sequencing was done on a sample of peripheral blood. The genes are TRBV19 and TRBJ1-1; TRBD1 matches at 7 bases. This clonotype originated in a young woman with stable Graves' hyperthyroidism. Some clones in this sample may be carry-over from other donors' samples. The DNA of the CDR3 is TGTGCCAGTACAACGGACAGGAGCACTGAAGCTTTCTTT. Its translation is CASTTDRSTEAFF.